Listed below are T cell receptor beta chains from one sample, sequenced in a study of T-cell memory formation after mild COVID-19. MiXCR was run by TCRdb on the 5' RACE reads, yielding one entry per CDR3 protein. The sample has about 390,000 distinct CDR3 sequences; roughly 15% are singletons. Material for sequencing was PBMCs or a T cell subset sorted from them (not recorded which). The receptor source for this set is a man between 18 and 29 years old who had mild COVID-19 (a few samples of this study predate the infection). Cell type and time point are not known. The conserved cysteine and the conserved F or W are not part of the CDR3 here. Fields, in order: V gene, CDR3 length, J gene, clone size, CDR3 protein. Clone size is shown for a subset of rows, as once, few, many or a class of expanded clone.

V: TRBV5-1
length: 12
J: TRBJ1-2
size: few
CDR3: ASSSDGQFYGYT

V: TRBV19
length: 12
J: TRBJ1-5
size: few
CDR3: ASSIGETHQPQH

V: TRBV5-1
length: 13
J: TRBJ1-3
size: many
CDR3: ASSADKLSGNTIY

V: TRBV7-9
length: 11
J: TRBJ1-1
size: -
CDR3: ASTGQGRTEAF

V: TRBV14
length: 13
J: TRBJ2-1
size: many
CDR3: ASSQLSISYNEQF

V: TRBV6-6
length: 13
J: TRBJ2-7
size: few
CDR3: ASSRAADRIYEQY

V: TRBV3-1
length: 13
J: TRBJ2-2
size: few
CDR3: ASSPNVFNTGELF

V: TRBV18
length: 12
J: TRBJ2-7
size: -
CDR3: ASSPSDRGSRQY

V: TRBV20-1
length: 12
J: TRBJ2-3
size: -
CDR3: SAAGTGFADTQY

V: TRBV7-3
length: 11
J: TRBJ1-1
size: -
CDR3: ASKVSANTEAF